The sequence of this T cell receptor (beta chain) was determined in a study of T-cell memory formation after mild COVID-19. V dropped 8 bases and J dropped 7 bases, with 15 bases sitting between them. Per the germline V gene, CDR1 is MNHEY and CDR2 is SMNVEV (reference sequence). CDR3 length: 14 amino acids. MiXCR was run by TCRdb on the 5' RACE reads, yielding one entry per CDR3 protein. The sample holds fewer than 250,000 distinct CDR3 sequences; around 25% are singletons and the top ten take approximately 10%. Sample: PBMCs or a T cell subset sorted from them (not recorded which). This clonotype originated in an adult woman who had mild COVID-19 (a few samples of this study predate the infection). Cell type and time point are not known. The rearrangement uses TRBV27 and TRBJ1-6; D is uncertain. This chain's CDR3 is CASGEGLRNSPLHF. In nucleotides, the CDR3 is TGTGCCAGCGGCGAGGGCTTACGGAATTCACCCCTCCACTTT.